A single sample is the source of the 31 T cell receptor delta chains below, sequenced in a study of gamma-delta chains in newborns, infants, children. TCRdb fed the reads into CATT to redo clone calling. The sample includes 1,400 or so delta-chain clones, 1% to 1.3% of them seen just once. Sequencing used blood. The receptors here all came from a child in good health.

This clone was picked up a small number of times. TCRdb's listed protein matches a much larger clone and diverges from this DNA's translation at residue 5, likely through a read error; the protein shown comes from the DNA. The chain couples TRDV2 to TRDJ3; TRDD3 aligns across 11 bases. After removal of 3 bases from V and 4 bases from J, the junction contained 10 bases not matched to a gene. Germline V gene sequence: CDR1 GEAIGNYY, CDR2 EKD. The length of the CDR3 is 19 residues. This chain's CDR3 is CACDALGDTASWDTRQMFF. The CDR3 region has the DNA TGTGCCTGTGACGCTCTGGGGGATACTGCGTCATGGGACACCCGACAGATGTTTTTC.

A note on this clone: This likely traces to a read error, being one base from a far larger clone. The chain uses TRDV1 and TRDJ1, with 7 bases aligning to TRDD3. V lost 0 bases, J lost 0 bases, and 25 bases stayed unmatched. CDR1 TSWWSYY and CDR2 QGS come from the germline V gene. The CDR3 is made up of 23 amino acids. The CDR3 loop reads CALGELAISFRINWGQHTDKLIF. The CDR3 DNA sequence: TGTGCTCTTGGGGAACTAGCTATAAGCTTCCGGATCAACTGGGGCCAGCACACCGATAAACTCATCTTT.

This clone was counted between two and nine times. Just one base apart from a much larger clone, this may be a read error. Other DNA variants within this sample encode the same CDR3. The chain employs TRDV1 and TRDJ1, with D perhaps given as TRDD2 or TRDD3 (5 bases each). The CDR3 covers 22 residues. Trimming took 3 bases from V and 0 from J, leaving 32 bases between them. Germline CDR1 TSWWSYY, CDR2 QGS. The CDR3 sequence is CALGELGLRGYSFWIYTDKLIF. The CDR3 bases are TGTGCTCTTGGGGAGCTCGGCCTAAGGGGGTACTCCTTCTGGATTTACACCGATAAACTCATCTTT.

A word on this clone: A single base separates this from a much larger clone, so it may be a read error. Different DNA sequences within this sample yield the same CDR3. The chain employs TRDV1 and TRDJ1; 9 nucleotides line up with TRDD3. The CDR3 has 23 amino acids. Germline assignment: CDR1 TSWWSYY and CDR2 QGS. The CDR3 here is CALGEPIVYWGTTYLTYTDKLIF. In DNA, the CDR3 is TGTGCTCTTGGGGAACCCATTGTCTACTGGGGGACGACCTACTTAACCTACACTGATAAACTCATCTTT.

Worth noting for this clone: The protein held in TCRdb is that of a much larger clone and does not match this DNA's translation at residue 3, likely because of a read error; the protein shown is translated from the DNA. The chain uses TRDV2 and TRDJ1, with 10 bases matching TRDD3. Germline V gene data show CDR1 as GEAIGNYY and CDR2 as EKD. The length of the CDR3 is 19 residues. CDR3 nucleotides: TGTGCCCGTGACACACTTCCTACGACTCCGGGGGATACGATGGGGAAACTCATCTTT. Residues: CARDTLPTTPGDTMGKLIF.

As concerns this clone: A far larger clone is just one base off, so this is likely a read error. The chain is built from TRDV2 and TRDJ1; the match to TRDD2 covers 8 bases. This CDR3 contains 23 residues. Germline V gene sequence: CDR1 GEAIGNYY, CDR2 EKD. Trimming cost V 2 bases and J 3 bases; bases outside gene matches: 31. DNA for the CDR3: TGTGCCTGTGACATCTTGTCTTCCTACGAAGCGGAGGATACTAGGGGGGCAGCCGATAAACTCATCTTT. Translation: CACDILSSYEAEDTRGAADKLIF.

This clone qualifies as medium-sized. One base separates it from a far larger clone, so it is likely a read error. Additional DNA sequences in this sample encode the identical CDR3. CDR3 protein: CACDGLGDFDKLIF. As DNA, the CDR3 is TGTGCCTGCGACGGACTGGGGGATTTTGATAAACTCATCTTT. The chain is built from TRDV2 and TRDJ1; 10 bases agree with TRDD3. The CDR3 length is 14 residues. The V gene's germline CDR1 is GEAIGNYY and CDR2 EKD. Trimming cost V 7 bases and J 5 bases; bases outside gene matches: 9.

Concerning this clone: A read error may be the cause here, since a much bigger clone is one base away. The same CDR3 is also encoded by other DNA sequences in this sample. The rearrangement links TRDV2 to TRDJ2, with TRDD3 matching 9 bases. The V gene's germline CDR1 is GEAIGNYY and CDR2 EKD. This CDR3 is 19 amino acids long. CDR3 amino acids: CACDTVYRLGDPSSPRLFF. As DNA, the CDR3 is TGTGCTTGTGACACGGTCTACCGGCTGGGGGATCCGTCCAGCCCAAGACTCTTCTTT.

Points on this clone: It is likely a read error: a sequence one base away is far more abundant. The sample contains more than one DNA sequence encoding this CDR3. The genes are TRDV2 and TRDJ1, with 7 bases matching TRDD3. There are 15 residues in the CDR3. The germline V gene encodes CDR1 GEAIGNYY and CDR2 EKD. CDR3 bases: TGTGCCTGTGACCTACTGGGGATTTACACCGACAAACTCATCTTT. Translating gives CACDLLGIYTDKLIF.

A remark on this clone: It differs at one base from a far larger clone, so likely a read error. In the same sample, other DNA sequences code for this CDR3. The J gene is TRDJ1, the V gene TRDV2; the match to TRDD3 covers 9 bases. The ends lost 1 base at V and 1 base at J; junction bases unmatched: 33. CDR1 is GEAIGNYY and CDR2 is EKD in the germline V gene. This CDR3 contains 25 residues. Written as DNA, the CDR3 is TGTGCCTGTGACACTCTCCTCGTTCCAGCCTTTGAAGGGGATACGCACACGCCCCCCACCGATAAACTCATCTTT. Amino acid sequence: CACDTLLVPAFEGDTHTPPTDKLIF.

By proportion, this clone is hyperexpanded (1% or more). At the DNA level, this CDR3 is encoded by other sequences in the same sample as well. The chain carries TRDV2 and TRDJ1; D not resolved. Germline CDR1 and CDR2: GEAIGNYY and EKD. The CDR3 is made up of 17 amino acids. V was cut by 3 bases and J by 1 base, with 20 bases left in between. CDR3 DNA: TGTGCCTGTGACCTACTAAGGGAGCCCCTTACCACCGATAAACTCATCTTT. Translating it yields CACDLLREPLTTDKLIF.

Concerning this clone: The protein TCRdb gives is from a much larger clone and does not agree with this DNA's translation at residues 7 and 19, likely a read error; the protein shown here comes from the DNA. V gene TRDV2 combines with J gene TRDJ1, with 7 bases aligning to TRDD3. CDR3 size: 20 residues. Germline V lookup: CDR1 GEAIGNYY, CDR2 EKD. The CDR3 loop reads CACDTLRVLGTSKYTDKLTF. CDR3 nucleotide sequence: TGTGCCTGTGACACTCTGCGGGTACTGGGGACCTCGAAGTACACCGATAAACTCACCTTT.

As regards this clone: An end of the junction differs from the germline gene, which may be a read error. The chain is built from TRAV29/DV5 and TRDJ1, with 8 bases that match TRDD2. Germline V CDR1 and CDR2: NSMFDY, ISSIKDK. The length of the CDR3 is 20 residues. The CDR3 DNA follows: TGTGCGGCAAGCGCGCTTCCTACGGGTTTTCTCCCAGGACACACCGATAAACTCATCTTT. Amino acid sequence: CAASALPTGFLPGHTDKLIF.

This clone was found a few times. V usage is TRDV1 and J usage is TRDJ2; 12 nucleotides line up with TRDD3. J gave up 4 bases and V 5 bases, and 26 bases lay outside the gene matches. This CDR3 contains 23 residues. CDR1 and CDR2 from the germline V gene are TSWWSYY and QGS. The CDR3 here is CALGTLPTSTWLGDTLKTAQLFF. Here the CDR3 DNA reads TGTGCTCTTGGGACCCTTCCTACGAGTACTTGGCTGGGGGATACGCTTAAGACAGCACAACTCTTCTTT.

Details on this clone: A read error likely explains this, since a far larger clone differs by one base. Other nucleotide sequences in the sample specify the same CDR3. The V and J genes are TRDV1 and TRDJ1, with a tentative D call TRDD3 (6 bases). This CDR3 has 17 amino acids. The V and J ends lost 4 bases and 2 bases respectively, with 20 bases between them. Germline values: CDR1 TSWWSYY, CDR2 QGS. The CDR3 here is CALGVSLPYWVTDKLIF. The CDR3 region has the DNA TGTGCTCTTGGGGTTTCACTCCCGTACTGGGTTACCGATAAACTCATCTTT.

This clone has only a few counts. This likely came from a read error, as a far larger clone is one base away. The CDR3 loop reads CALGEHWGGVYADKLIF. For the CDR3, the DNA is TGTGCTCTTGGGGAACACTGGGGGGGAGTGTACGCCGATAAACTCATCTTT. The chain carries TRDV1 and TRDJ1; 8 bases match TRDD3. Germline V lookup: CDR1 TSWWSYY, CDR2 QGS. After removal of 1 base from V and 3 bases from J, the junction contained 10 bases not matched to a gene. The CDR3 is 17 amino acids.

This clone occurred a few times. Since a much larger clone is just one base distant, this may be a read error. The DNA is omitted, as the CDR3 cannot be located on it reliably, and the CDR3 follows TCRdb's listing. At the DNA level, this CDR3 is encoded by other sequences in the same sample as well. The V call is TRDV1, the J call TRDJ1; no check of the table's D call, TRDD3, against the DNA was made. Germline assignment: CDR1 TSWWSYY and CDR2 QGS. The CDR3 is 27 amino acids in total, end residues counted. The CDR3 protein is CALGELVFVSLSLRVGVGIRETDKLIF.

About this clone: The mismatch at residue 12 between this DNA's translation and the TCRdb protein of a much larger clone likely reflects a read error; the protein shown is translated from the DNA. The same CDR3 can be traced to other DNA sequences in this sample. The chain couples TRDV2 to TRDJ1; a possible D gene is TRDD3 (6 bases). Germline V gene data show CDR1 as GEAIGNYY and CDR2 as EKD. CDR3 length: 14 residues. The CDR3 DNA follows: TGTGCCTGTGAGCCCTGGGGAAACACCGATAAACCCATCTTT. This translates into CACEPWGNTDKPIF.

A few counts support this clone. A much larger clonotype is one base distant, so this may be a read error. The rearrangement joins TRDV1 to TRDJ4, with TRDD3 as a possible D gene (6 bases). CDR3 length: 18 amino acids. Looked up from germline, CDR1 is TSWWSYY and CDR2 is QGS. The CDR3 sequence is CALGEFRNSGEPARLLIF. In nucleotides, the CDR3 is TGTGCTCTTGGGGAATTCCGCAACTCGGGGGAGCCCGCCAGACTCCTGATCTTT.

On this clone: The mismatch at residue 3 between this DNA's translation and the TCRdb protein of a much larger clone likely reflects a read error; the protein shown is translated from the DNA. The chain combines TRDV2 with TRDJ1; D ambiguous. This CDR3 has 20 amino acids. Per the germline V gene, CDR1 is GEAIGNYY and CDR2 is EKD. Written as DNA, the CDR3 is TGTGCCCGTGACACCGGCCCCCACGGCAAAGTACCCATCCACACCGATAAACTCATCTTT. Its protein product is CARDTGPHGKVPIHTDKLIF.

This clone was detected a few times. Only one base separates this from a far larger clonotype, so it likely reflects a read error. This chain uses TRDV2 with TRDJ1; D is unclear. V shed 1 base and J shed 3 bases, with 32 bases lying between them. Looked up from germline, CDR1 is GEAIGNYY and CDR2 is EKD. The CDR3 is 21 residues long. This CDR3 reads CACDTIPVGGPEIRESDKLIF. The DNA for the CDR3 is TGTGCCTGTGACACGATTCCGGTGGGCGGCCCGGAGATTAGGGAATCCGATAAACTCATCTTT.

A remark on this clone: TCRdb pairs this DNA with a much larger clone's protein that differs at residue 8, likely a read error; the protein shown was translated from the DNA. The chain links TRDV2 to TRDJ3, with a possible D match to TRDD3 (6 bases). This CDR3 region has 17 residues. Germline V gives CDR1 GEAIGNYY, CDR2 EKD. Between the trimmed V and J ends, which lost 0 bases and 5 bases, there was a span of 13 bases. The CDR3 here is CACDTVGGARDTRQMFF. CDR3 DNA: TGTGCCTGTGACACCGTGGGGGGTGCCAGGGACACCCGACAGATGTTTTTC.

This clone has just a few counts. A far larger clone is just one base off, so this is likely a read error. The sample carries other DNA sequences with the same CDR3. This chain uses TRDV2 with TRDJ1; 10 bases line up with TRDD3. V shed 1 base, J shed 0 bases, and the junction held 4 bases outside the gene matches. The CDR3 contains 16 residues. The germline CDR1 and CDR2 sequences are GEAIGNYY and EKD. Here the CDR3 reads CACDTMGDTYTDKLIF. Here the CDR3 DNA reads TGTGCCTGTGACACGATGGGGGATACTTACACCGATAAACTCATCTTT.

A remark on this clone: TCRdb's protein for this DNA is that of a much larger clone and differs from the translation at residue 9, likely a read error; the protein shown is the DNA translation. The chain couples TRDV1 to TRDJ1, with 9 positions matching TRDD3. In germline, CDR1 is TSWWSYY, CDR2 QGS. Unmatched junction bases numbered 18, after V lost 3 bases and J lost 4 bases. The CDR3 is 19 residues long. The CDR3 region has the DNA TGTGCTCTTGGGGATCCGGCTCTGCACTGGGGGACTCTCATCGATAAACTCATCTTT. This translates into CALGDPALHWGTLIDKLIF.

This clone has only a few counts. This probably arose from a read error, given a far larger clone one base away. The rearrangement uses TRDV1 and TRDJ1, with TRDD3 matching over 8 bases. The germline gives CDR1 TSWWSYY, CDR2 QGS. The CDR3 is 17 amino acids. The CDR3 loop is CAPGEHWGGVYTDKLIF. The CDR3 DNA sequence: TGTGCTCCTGGGGAACACTGGGGGGGAGTGTACACCGATAAACTCATCTTT.

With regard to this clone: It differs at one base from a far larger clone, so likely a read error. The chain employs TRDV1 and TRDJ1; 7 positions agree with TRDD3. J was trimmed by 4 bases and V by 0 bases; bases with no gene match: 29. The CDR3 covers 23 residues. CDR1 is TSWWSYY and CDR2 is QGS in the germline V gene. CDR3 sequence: CALGELAISFRINWGQYNDKLIF. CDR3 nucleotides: TGTGCTCTTGGGGAACTAGCTATAAGCTTCCGGATCAACTGGGGCCAGTACAACGATAAACTCATCTTT.

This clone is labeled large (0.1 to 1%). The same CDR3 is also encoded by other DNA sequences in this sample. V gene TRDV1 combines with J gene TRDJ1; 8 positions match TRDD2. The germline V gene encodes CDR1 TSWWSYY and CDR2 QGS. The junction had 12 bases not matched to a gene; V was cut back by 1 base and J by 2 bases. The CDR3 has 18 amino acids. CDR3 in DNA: TGTGCTCTTGGGGAACAACTTCCTACCCCTTACTTAACCGATAAACTCATCTTT. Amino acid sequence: CALGEQLPTPYLTDKLIF.

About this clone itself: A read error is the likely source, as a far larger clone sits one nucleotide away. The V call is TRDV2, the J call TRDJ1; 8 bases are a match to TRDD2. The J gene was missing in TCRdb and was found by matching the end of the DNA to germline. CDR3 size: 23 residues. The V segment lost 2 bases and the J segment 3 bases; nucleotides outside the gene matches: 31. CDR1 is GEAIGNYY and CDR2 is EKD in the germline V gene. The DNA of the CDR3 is TGTGCCTGTGACATCTTGTCTTCCTACGAAGTGGAGGATGCTAGGGGGGCAGCCGATAAACTCATCTTT. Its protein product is CACDILSSYEVEDARGAADKLIF.

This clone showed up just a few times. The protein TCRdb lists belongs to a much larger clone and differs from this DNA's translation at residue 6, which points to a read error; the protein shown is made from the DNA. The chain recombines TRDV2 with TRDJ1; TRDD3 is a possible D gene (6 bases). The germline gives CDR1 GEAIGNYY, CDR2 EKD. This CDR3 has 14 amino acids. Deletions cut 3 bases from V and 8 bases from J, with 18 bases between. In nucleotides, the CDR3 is TGTGCCTGTGACCTTCCGGGGGACCATCTAAAACTCATCTTT. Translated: CACDLPGDHLKLIF.

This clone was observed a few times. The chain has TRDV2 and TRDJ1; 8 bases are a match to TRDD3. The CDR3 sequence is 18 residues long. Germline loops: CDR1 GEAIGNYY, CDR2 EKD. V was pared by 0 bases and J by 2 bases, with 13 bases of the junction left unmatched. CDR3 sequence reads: CACDTVHTGGPRTDKLIF. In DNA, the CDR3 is TGTGCCTGTGACACCGTCCATACTGGGGGGCCTAGGACCGATAAACTCATCTTT.

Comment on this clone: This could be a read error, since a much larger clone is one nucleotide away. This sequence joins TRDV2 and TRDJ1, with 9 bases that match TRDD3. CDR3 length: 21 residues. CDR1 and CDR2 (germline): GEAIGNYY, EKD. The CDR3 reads CACGTVILGDSPGSQRDKLIF. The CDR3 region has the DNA TGTGCCTGTGGCACCGTAATCCTGGGGGATTCACCGGGTTCGCAACGCGATAAACTCATCTTT.